Sequencing of this TCR beta chain was carried out in a study of blood T cell repertoires in COVID-19. CDR1 and CDR2 (germline): KGHDR, SFDVKD. The V and J ends lost 2 bases and 4 bases respectively, with 10 bases between them. The CDR3 loop spans 15 amino acids. Under the authors' procedure: Nucleated cell counts were estimated from reference gene primer amplification. Produced via immunoSEQ multiplex PCR; TCRdb's table is partial and in-frame only. The V and J calls and clone size are taken from that table; D and trimming were inferred from the DNA. The sample consists of approximately 110,000 clones, 69% of them appearing once.

The sequence was obtained from a man older than 75 with acute or convalescent COVID-19. The sequencing sample was made of peripheral blood. The V and J genes are TRBV24-1 and TRBJ2-2, with D tentatively TRBD2 (6 bases). The CDR3 sequence: CATSDSGLITGELFF. DNA of the CDR3: TGTGCCACCAGTGATTCGGGACTTATCACCGGGGAGCTGTTTTTT.